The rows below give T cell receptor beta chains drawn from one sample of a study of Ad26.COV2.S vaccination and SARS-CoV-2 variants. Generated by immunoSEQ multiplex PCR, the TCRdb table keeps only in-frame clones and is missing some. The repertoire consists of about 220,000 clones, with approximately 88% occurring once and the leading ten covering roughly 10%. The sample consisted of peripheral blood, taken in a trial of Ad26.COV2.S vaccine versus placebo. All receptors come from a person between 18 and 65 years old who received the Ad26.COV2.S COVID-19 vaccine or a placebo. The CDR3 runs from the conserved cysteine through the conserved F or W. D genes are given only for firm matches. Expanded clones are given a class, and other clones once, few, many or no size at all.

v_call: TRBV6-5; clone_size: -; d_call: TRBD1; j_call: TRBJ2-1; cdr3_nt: TGTGCCATGAGGGACAGGGGGAGCTATGAGCAGTTCTTC; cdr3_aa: CAMRDRGSYEQFF
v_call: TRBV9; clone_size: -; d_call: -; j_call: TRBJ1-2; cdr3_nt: TGTGCCAGCAGCGTAAGCGGGGGCTATGGCTACACCTTC; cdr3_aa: CASSVSGGYGYTF
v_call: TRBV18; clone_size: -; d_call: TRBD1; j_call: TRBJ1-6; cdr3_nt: TGTGCCAGCTCACCGGGACAGACCACCTTGAAGCATTCACCCCTCCACTTT; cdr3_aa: CASSPGQTTLKHSPLHF
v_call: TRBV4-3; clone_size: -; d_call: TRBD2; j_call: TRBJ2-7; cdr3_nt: TGCGCCAGCAGCCCGACGGGGGGAAGCTCCTACGAGCAGTACTTC; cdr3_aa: CASSPTGGSSYEQYF
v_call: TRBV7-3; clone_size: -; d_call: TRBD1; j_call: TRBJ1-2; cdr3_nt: TGTGCCAGCAGCCCCTCGACAGGGGCATATGGCTACACCTTC; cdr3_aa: CASSPSTGAYGYTF
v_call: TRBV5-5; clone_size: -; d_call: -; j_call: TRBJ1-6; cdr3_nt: TGTGCCAGCAGCTTGGTGGTACAGGGCCTTCTGCTTAATTCACCCCTCCACTTT; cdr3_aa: CASSLVVQGLLLNSPLHF
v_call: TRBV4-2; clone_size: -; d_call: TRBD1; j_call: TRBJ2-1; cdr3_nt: TGTGCCAGCAGCCACATAGACAGGGATCCCAATGAGCAGTTCTTC; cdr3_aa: CASSHIDRDPNEQFF
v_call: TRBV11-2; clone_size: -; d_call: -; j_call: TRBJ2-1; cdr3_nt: TGTGCCAGCAGCTCCAGGGGCAGCTCCTACAATGAGCAGTTCTTC; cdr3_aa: CASSSRGSSYNEQFF
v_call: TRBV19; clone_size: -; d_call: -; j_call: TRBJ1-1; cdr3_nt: TGTGCCAGTAGTATTGTCTCAGGCCACACTGAAGCTTTCTTT; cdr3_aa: CASSIVSGHTEAFF
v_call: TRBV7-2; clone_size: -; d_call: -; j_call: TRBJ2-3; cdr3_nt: TGTGCCAGCAGCTTAGCCGGGGTCGATACGCAGTATTTT; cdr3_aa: CASSLAGVDTQYF
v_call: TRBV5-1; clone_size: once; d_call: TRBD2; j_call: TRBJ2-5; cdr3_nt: TGCGCCAGCAGCTTGGTGCCGGGAGGGGTGGAGACCCAGTACTTC; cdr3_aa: CASSLVPGGVETQYF
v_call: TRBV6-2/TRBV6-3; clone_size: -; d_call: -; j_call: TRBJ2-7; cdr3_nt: TGTGCCAGCAGTTACGTGCCCCCTTTCGGGGGCCCCTCCTACGAGCAGTACTTC; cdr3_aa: CASSYVPPFGGPSYEQYF
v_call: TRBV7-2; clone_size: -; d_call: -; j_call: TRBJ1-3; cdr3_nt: TGTGCCAGCAGCTTAGCAGGATCGTTCTCTGGAAACACCATATATTTT; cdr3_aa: CASSLAGSFSGNTIYF
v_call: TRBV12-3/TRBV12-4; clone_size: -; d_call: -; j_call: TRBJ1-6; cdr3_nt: TGTGCCAGCAGGCCCGAGGGGAATTCACCCCTCCACTTT; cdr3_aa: CASRPEGNSPLHF
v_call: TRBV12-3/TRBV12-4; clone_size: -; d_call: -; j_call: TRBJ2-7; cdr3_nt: TGTGCCAGCAGCCTTCGGGGATACGAGCAGTACTTC; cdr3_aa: CASSLRGYEQYF
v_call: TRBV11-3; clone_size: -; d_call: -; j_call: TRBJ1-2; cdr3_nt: TGTGCCAGCACTCAAGAGAAAGGAAGATTGGATGGCTACACCTTC; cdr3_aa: CASTQEKGRLDGYTF
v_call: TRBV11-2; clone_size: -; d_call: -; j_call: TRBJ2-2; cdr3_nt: TGTGCCAGCAGCTTGGCCGGGGAGCTGTTTTTT; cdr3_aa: CASSLAGELFF
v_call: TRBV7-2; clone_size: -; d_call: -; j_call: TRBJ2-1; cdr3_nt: TGTGCCAGCAGCTTAGGGGCTAGAGGTGAGCAGTTCTTC; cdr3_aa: CASSLGARGEQFF
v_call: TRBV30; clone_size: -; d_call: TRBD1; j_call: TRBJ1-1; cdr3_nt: TGTGCCTGGAGTATGGGACAGGTGGGGACTGAAGCTTTCTTT; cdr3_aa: CAWSMGQVGTEAFF
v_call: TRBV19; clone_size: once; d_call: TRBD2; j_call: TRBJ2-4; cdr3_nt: TGTGCCAGTAGTCTAGGGAGGCTAGCGGGAGGAAGGGTCAAAAACATTCAGTACTTC; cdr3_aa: CASSLGRLAGGRVKNIQYF
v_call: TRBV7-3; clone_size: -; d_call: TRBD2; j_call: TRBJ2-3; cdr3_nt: TGTGCCAGCAGCTCCGGACTAGCGGGGGCCACAGATACGCAGTATTTT; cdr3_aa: CASSSGLAGATDTQYF
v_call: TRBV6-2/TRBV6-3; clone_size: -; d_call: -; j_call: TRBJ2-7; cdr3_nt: TGTGCCAGCAGTTACCCCAACGCAGGATTTGGCGAGCAGTACTTC; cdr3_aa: CASSYPNAGFGEQYF
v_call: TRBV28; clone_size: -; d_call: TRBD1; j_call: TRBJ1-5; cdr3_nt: TGTGCTAGCAGCTCTCCTACAGGGGACAATCAGCCCCAGCATTTT; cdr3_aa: CASSSPTGDNQPQHF
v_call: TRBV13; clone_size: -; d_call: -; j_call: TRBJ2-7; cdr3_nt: TGTGCCAGCAGCTTATCGGGAGACCCCTACGAGCAGTACTTC; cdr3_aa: CASSLSGDPYEQYF
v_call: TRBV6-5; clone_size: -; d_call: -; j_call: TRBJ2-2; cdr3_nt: TGTGCCAGCATCCTAGGGGCAGGGGGGACCGGGGAGCTGTTTTTT; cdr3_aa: CASILGAGGTGELFF
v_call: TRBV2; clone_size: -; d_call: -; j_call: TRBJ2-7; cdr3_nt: TGTGCCAGCATTAAAGGTAGCGGTTCCTCCTACGAGCAGTACTTC; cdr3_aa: CASIKGSGSSYEQYF
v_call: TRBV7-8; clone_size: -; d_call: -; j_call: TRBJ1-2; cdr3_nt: TGTGCCAGCAGCTTAGTGGAGGGAGTGGGAGGCTACACCTTC; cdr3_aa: CASSLVEGVGGYTF